This T cell receptor beta chain was identified during a study of patients and donors after allogeneic stem cell transplantation. Looked up from germline, CDR1 is GTSNPN and CDR2 is SVGIG (reference sequence). The CDR3 is made up of 13 amino acids. Trimming took 3 bases from V and 4 from J, leaving 10 bases between them. One entry per CDR3 protein, called by TCRdb with MiXCR from the RT-PCR reads. Of 150,000 to 200,000 distinct CDR3 sequences in the sample, roughly 40% were seen once. The rearrangement uses TRBV30 and TRBJ1-5; D call uncertain. Sequenced: blood, either unsorted or a sorted T cell fraction (not recorded which). This TCR derives from a human donor who was either an allogeneic HSCT recipient or a stem cell or donor lymphocyte infusion donor (not recorded which). It is not recorded whose cells these are; they may come from a transplant donor. The CDR3 loop reads CAWRESQNQPQHF. The CDR3, as DNA: TGTGCCTGGAGGGAATCTCAAAATCAGCCCCAGCATTTT.